A selection of T cell receptor beta chains follows, all from one sample in a study of cytomegalovirus exposure and HLA in healthy donors. Data came from immunoSEQ multiplex PCR; TCRdb stores just in-frame clones and leaves some out. The sample has about 240,000 clones, around 76% seen once. Sequencing was performed on PBMCs. The receptors here all came from a middle-aged woman in good health and CMV-seropositive. CDR3s include the opening cysteine and the closing phenylalanine or tryptophan. D genes are given only for firm matches. Clone size is stated in some rows and not others, as once, few, many or a class when expanded.

D gene	V gene	J gene	clone size	CDR3 protein	CDR3 DNA
-	TRBV30	TRBJ1-2	-	CAWSVLDGYTF	TGTGCCTGGAGTGTACTTGATGGCTACACCTTC
TRBD1	TRBV27	TRBJ1-6	-	CASSLGRTGGLNNSPLHF	TGTGCCAGCAGCCTCGGTAGGACAGGGGGTCTTAATAATTCACCCCTCCACTTT
-	TRBV6-1	TRBJ2-7	-	CAVRTGTGIEQYF	TGTGCCGTGCGCACAGGGACGGGCATCGAGCAGTACTTC
TRBD1	TRBV27	TRBJ2-7	-	CASSWTGGSYEQYF	TGTGCCAGCAGTTGGACAGGGGGGTCCTACGAGCAGTACTTC
TRBD2	TRBV5-6	TRBJ2-5	-	CASSHPSGRDQETQYF	TGTGCCAGCAGCCACCCGAGCGGGAGAGATCAAGAGACCCAGTACTTC
-	TRBV30	TRBJ1-1	-	CASRRWGDTEAFF	TGTGCCTCGAGACGTTGGGGGGACACTGAAGCTTTCTTT
-	TRBV2	TRBJ2-6	-	CASSETQGANVLTF	TGTGCCAGCAGTGAAACCCAGGGGGCCAACGTCCTGACTTTC
-	TRBV2	TRBJ2-7	-	CASSLTGLQYF	TGTGCCAGCTCTCTCACAGGGCTGCAGTACTTC
-	TRBV4-1	TRBJ1-2	few	CASSQGDGSVYGYTF	TGCGCCAGCAGCCAAGGGGATGGGAGTGTCTATGGCTACACCTTC
-	TRBV6-6	TRBJ2-7	-	CASSYSYRRRSGEQYF	TGTGCCAGCAGTTACTCCTACCGCCGGCGGTCGGGCGAGCAGTACTTC
-	TRBV7-3	TRBJ2-3	-	CASSSTLGGGTDTQYF	TGTGCCAGCAGCTCGACTTTAGGAGGAGGCACAGATACGCAGTATTTT
-	TRBV19	TRBJ1-2	-	CASSRAGTEGVYGYTF	TGTGCCAGTAGTCGCGCCGGGACGGAGGGAGTCTATGGCTACACCTTC
TRBD2	TRBV7-6	TRBJ2-3	-	CASSLSRRIAGDPSTDTQYF	TGTGCCAGCAGCTTAAGTAGGAGAATAGCGGGGGACCCTAGCACAGATACGCAGTATTTT
TRBD2	TRBV11-2	TRBJ2-1	-	CASSFASGYNEQFF	TGTGCCAGCAGCTTCGCTAGCGGTTACAATGAGCAGTTCTTC
-	TRBV19	TRBJ2-1	-	CASSNQEYNEQFF	TGTGCCAGTAGTAACCAGGAATACAATGAGCAGTTCTTC
TRBD1	TRBV19	TRBJ2-2	-	CASSDRALTGELFF	TGTGCCAGTAGTGACAGGGCCCTCACCGGGGAGCTGTTTTTT
-	TRBV30	TRBJ1-3	-	CAWSVQSGNTIYF	TGTGCCTGGAGTGTACAGTCCGGAAACACCATATATTTT
-	TRBV7-2	TRBJ2-7	-	CASSRVSHEQYF	TGTGCCAGCAGCCGGGTCTCCCACGAGCAGTACTTC
TRBD2	TRBV19	TRBJ2-7	-	CASSIASGVTYEQYF	TGTGCCAGTAGTATAGCTAGCGGTGTTACCTACGAGCAGTACTTC
TRBD1	TRBV6-6	TRBJ1-6	-	CASSVSGTGVSPLHF	TGTGCCAGCAGTGTATCCGGGACAGGGGTCTCACCCCTCCACTTT
-	TRBV7-2	TRBJ2-1	-	CASSPVYNEQFF	TGTGCCAGCAGCCCCGTGTACAATGAGCAGTTCTTC
TRBD2	TRBV10-1	TRBJ2-1	-	CASSGTSGIRGNEQFF	TGCGCCAGCAGCGGGACTAGCGGGATACGGGGGAATGAGCAGTTCTTC
-	TRBV11-3	TRBJ1-5	-	CASSLDNNQPQHF	TGTGCCAGCAGCTTAGATAACAATCAGCCCCAGCATTTT
-	TRBV18	TRBJ1-3	-	CASSVDSVRNTIYF	TGTGCCAGCTCAGTCGACAGTGTCAGAAACACCATATATTTT
-	TRBV7-6	TRBJ2-7	-	CASSLLVGDASYEQYF	TGTGCCAGCAGCTTATTAGTGGGAGACGCCTCCTACGAGCAGTACTTC
TRBD1	TRBV7-2	TRBJ2-3	-	CASSGQGAFTDTQYF	TGTGCCAGCAGCGGACAGGGGGCGTTCACAGATACGCAGTATTTT